This T cell receptor beta chain was documented in a study of T cell responses to AZD1222 COVID-19 vaccine. Profiling relied on immunoSEQ multiplex PCR, and the TCRdb table lists in-frame clones only, not all of them. Of approximately 170,000 clones in the sample, 94% were seen once. The CDR3 consists of 14 residues. Per the germline V gene, CDR1 is SGHRS and CDR2 is YFSETQ. V lost 6 bases and J lost 3, with 16 bases in between. Specimen: peripheral blood, collected 28 days after the second AZD1222 dose. The sequence was collected from an adult who received the AZD1222 COVID-19 vaccine. The rearrangement links TRBV5-1 to TRBJ2-7, with D maybe TRBD2 (6 bases). The CDR3 DNA follows: TGCGCCAGCATCCCCAACCCCGGGGGCTACGAGCAGTACTTC. Amino acids: CASIPNPGGYEQYF.